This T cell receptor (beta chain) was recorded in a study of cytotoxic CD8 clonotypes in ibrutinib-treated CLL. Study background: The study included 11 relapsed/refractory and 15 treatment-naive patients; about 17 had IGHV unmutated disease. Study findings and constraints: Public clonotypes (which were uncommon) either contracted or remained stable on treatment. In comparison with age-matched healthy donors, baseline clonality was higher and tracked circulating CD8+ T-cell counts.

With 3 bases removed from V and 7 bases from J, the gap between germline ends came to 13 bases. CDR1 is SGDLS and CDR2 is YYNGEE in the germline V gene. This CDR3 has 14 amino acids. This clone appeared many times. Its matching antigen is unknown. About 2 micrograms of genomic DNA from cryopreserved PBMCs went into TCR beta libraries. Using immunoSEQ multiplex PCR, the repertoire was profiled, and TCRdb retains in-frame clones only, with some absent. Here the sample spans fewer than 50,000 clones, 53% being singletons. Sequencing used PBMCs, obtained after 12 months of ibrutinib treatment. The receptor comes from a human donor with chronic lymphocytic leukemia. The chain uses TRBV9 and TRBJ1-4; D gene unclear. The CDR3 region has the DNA TGTGCCAGCAGCGAGGCGGCCGAGCGTGAAAAACTGTTTTTT. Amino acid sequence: CASSEAAEREKLFF.